The TCR beta chain described here comes from a study of blood T cells in healthy people across ages. Primed by a sample-barcoded 5' primer and a J-beta primer mix, a second PCR proceeded for 7 to 11 cycles. MiXCR, applied by TCRdb to the 5' RACE reads, yields one record per CDR3 protein. The table records some 1.8 million distinct CDR3 sequences, roughly 43% of them present only once. With regard to this clonotype: The target antigen is unknown.

With 5 bases removed from V and 8 bases from J, the gap between germline ends came to 17 bases. CDR3 length: 14 amino acids. CDR1 and CDR2 (germline): SGDLS, YYNGEE. Study-wide findings and caveats: Bulk PBMC profiling left naive and antigen-experienced comparisons inconclusive. Estimated diversity that came from one million T cells was considered an underestimate.

This chain joins TRBV9 and TRBJ2-1; D is tentatively TRBD1 or TRBD2 (5 bases each). The receptor was derived from a human donor in good health. The sequencing input was blood. CDR3 region: CASSVGTLAYEQFF. DNA of the CDR3: TGTGCCAGCAGTGTCGGGACGTTGGCCTATGAGCAGTTCTTC.